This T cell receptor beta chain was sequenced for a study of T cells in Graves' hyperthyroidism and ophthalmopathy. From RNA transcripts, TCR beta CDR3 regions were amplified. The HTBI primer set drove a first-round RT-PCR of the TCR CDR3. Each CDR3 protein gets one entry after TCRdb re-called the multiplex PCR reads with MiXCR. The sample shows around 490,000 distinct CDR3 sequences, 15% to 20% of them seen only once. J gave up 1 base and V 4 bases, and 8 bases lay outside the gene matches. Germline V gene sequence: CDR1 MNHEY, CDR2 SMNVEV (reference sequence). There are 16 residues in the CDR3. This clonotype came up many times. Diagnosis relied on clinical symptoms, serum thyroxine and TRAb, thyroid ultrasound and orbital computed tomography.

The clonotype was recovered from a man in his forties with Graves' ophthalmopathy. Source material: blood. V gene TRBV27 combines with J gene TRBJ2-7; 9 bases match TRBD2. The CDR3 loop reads CASSSSGAGGSYEQYF. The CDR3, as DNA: TGTGCCAGCAGTTCGTCCGGGGCGGGAGGGTCCTACGAGCAGTACTTC.